This T cell receptor beta chain was captured by sequencing in a study of blood T cell repertoires in COVID-19. Libraries were prepared by immunoSEQ multiplex PCR; TCRdb keeps only in-frame clonotypes and omits some of them. In the table there are 200,000 to 250,000 clones, around 80% of which are singletons. As regards this clone: A read error may account for a junction end that differs from germline.

Germline V CDR1 and CDR2: GTSNPN, SVGIG (reference sequence). This CDR3 is built from 15 residues. The source is a woman aged 30 to 39 with COVID-19, enrolled during active disease. The J gene is TRBJ2-1, the V gene TRBV30, with 12 nucleotides matching TRBD2. Sequenced: peripheral blood. CDR3 DNA sequence: TGTGCCTGGAGTGTACTAGCGGGAGGATACAGTGAGCAGTTCTTC. This encodes CAWSVLAGGYSEQFF.